Detailed here is one T cell receptor beta chain. As yet, its antigen is unknown. Per germline, CDR1 SGHNT and CDR2 YYREEE (reference sequence). V trimming: 4 bases; J trimming: 1 base; junction bases outside the gene matches: 5. The CDR3 extends over 18 amino acids. This sample stems from a study of cytomegalovirus exposure and HLA in healthy donors. Study-level findings and limits: Sequencing artifact likely explains a cluster of highly shared sequence variants. The classifier reportedly diagnosed cytomegalovirus status with high specificity and sensitivity.

60 Vbeta and 13 Jbeta primers were used in PCR. Only in-frame clones appear in the TCRdb table, and some are missing; sequencing was by immunoSEQ multiplex PCR. Of 100,000 to 150,000 clones listed, over 60% were seen once; the top ten hold under 6.5%. The J gene is TRBJ2-1, the V gene TRBV5-4, with 16 nucleotides matching TRBD2. The sample comprised PBMCs. The clonotype comes from a man aged 18 to 30 in good health and CMV-seropositive. As DNA, the CDR3 is TGTGCCAGCAGCCTGGGACTAGCGGGAGGGGGATCCTACAATGAGCAGTTCTTC. Translation: CASSLGLAGGGSYNEQFF.